This T cell receptor beta chain appears in the sequencing data of a study of CD8 T cells in Susac syndrome (dated by TCRdb to between 2017 and 2020). In the study overall: Of the Susac syndrome patients who were sequenced, about 6 had clinically active disease and roughly eight were in clinical remission. At blood withdrawal, Susac syndrome patients were therapy-naive, treated with corticosteroids (with IVIg additionally given to some), or treated with IVIg alone. Whether CD8+ T cell activation and differentiation in Susac syndrome was antigen driven was tested using repertoire sequencing. Clonality of the CD8+ T cell repertoire was compared between roughly eleven healthy donors, roughly 14 Susac syndrome patients and under 16 multiple sclerosis patients.

Concerning this clonotype itself: This receptor's antigen is unknown. It has no much larger one-base neighbor in the sample; base qualities were not kept.

Peripheral blood CD8+ and CD4+ T cells from healthy donors, Susac syndrome patients and multiple sclerosis patients were profiled using high-throughput TCR beta sequencing. Recently defined diagnostic criteria for definite or probable disease were met by the Susac syndrome patients. Bulk CD8+ and CD4+ T cells were purified magnetically by negative isolation, whereas CD8+ TEMRA cells were enriched by FACS. Blood was collected in EDTA tubes and processed within 24 hours, with PBMCs isolated through density gradient centrifugation. PBMCs intended for TCR sequencing were cryopreserved in liquid nitrogen and thawed later in a water bath at 37 degrees C. A purity of at least 90% was achieved for sorted or isolated CD4+, CD8+ and CD8+ TEMRA cells. What the study reported, not specific to this receptor: The TCR sequencing and HLA analysis was acknowledged to have included a relatively small number of individuals. Clonal expansion was seen in Susac syndrome CD8+ repertoires, peaking in CD8+ TEMRA cells and being greater in clinically active patients than in remitting ones. In the total CD8+ and CD8+ TEMRA repertoires, about 16 and five Susac-specific public clones, respectively, were identified.

RNA was extracted using the RNeasy kit, and about 0.5 to 1 ug of the RNA was reverse transcribed with random hexamers. TCR beta CDR3 regions were amplified with the immunoSEQ multiplex PCR assay covering 54 Vbeta and 13 Jbeta segments. To correct PCR amplification bias, a synthetic template baseline was used for both primer optimization and computational correction. The original methods were these. Only productive sequences were kept, with reads annotated to V, D and J genes according to IMGT and analyzed in immunoSEQ Analyzer. Clonality was computed as one minus Shannon entropy normalized by log2 of the number of productive unique sequences. Public and private clones were assessed among the 100 most prevalent clones of each patient and control. A clone was defined as Susac-specific if it was absent from the healthy and MS cohorts, from over 1,000 published viral clones and from other ImmuneACCESS disease sequences. TCRdb ran its own pipeline on the public reads, namely fastp trimming at Q25 and MiXCR clone calling, and kept in-frame beta chains. A single entry per CDR3 protein holds the most common genes and DNA from its merged rows. The V and J calls follow TCRdb's processing rather than the paper's. The sample records about 81,000 distinct CDR3 sequences, 94% of which are singletons. Less than 0.95% of the sample rests with the top ten.

This TCR came from a human donor with Susac syndrome. Sequencing input: CD8+ T cells from PBMCs.

The sequence in DNA is TGCAGCGTTGAAGATAACTCTTGGGAGGACAACTATGGCTACACCTTC. Its protein is CSVEDNSWEDNYGYTF. The chain is assembled from TRBV29-1 and TRBJ1-2; the D gene identity is not certain. The germline V gene supplies CDR1 SQVTM and CDR2 ANQGSEA. Trimming at the junction amounts to 0 bases on V and 2 bases on J, and the germline ends lie 16 bases apart. From the cysteine up to the phenylalanine, the CDR3 has a length of 16 residues. Left in the record is the CDR3 DNA by itself, 48 bases read in frame from the first base.